The T cell receptor beta chain described here comes from a study of T cell repertoires in cytomegalovirus infection. The CDR3 contains 14 residues. CDR1 is SQVTM and CDR2 is ANQGSEA in the germline V gene. After removal of 5 bases from V and 7 bases from J, the junction contained 10 bases not matched to a gene. TCRdb fed the reads into MiXCR, producing one record per CDR3 protein. The table lists approximately 990,000 distinct CDR3 sequences, around 29% of them singletons. This clonotype has ten or more counts. Its matching antigen is unknown. V and J are TRBV29-1 and TRBJ2-2, with 7 bases matching TRBD1. This sequence was found in a human donor in good health (CMV status not recorded). Some clones in this sample may be carry-over from other donors' samples. This material consisted of cultured CD8+ T cells from PBMCs, taken from culture after CMV antigen stimulation. The CDR3 sequence is CSVWRGGLDGELFF. DNA for the CDR3: TGCAGCGTTTGGAGAGGGGGCTTGGACGGGGAGCTGTTTTTT.